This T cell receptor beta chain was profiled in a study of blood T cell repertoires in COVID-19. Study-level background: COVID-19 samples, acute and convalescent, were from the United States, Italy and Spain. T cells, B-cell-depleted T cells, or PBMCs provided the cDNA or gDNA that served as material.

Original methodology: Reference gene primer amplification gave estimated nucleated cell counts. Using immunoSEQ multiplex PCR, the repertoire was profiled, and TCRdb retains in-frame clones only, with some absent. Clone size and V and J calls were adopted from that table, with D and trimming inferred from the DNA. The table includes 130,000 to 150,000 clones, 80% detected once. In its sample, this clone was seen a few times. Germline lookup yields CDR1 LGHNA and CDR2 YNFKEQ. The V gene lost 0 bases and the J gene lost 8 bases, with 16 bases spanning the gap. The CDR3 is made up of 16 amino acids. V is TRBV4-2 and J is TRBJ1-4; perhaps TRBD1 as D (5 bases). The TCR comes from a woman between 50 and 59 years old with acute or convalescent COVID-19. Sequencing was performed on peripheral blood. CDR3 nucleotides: TGTGCCAGCAGCCAAGATCAAGGGGTGTTGGCAGAAAAACTGTTTTTT. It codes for CASSQDQGVLAEKLFF.